One and the same sample provided the 12 T cell receptor beta chains below, sequenced in a study of beta chain features in type 1 diabetes. Isolated RNA was reverse transcribed in full, so expressed TCRB transcripts were sequenced. Here immunoSEQ multiplex PCR was the method, and the copy in TCRdb shows in-frame clones only, minus some. The data hold 350,000 to 450,000 clones, with approximately 15% observed a single time. The sample consisted of naive CD4+ T cells from blood. All receptors derive from a man aged 30 to 39 in good health.

V usage is TRBV5-5 and J usage is TRBJ2-1; D gene unclear. The CDR3 extends over 16 amino acids. CDR1 and CDR2 from the germline V gene are SGHKS and YYEKEE (reference sequence). V was pared by 0 bases and J by 5 bases, with 15 bases between. CDR3 loop: CASSLVVGYSHNEQFF. CDR3 nucleotides: TGTGCCAGCAGCTTGGTGGTAGGGTATTCACACAATGAGCAGTTCTTC.

The gene calls are TRBV30 and TRBJ2-1; TRBD2 matches 10 bases. Germline CDR1 and CDR2: GTSNPN and SVGIG (reference sequence). The CDR3 extends over 15 amino acids. The V gene end was trimmed by 2 bases and the J gene end by 5 bases; junction bases not matched to a gene: 6. CDR3 in DNA: TGTGCCTGGAGTCCCGCTAGCGGGGGAAACAATGAGCAGTTCTTC. Protein product: CAWSPASGGNNEQFF.

The rearrangement uses TRBV7-8 and TRBJ1-6; D not resolved. Germline V gives CDR1 SGHVS, CDR2 FQNEAQ. The V and J ends lost 2 bases and 8 bases respectively, with 10 bases between them. The CDR3 has 14 residues. CDR3 amino acids: CASSLIGVDSPLHF. The CDR3 bases are TGTGCCAGCAGCTTAATCGGGGTAGATTCACCCCTCCACTTT. The whole variable domain, filled in from reference TRBV7-8 and TRBJ1-6, reads GAGVSQSPRYKVAKRGQDVALRCDPISGHVSLFWYQQALGQGPEFLTYFQNEAQLDKSGLPSDRFFAERPEGSVSTLKIQRTQQEDSAVYLCASSLIGVDSPLHFGNGTRLTVT.

The chain has TRBV2 and TRBJ2-3; 8 nucleotides line up with TRBD2. V lost 3 bases and J lost 1; bases outside the gene matches: 3. CDR3 length: 15 residues. Germline V gene sequence: CDR1 SNHLY, CDR2 FYNNEI. The CDR3, as DNA: TGTGCCAGCAGTGAGACGGGGGGGCGCACAGATACGCAGTATTTT. It translates to CASSETGGRTDTQYF.

This clone was seen a handful of times. The CDR3 spells CASSIEGIRREQFF. CDR3 DNA sequence: TGTGCCAGTAGTATAGAGGGGATCCGACGTGAGCAGTTCTTC. This chain links TRBV19 with TRBJ2-1; D unclear. The CDR3 totals 14 residues. From germline, CDR1 is LNHDA and CDR2 SQIVND (reference sequence). V shed 0 bases and J shed 9 bases, with 12 bases lying between them.

The V gene is TRBV7-8, the J gene TRBJ1-2; 9 bases are a match to TRBD1. With 4 bases clipped from V and 3 bases from J, the junction kept 0 bases outside the gene matches. The CDR3 has 13 residues. Germline CDR1 reads SGHVS; CDR2 reads FQNEAQ. The CDR3 loop is CASSWDRDYGYTF. CDR3 sequence (DNA): TGTGCCAGCAGCTGGGACAGGGACTATGGCTACACCTTC.

The sample holds many counts of this clone. The rearrangement uses TRBV9 and TRBJ2-5; 7 bases align to TRBD2. Germline values: CDR1 SGDLS, CDR2 YYNGEE. The trim removed 0 bases at V and 0 bases at J, leaving 2 bases unmatched. The length of the CDR3 is 15 residues. CDR3 nucleotides: TGTGCCAGCAGCGTAGCGGGGGGAAACCAAGAGACCCAGTACTTC. This translates into CASSVAGGNQETQYF.

CDR3 sequence (DNA): TGCAGCGTTGAAAAAGGGGGCAGGACTGAAGCTTTCTTT. Its protein is CSVEKGGRTEAFF. The genes are TRBV29-1 and TRBJ1-1, with TRBD1 matching over 7 bases. In germline, CDR1 is SQVTM, CDR2 ANQGSEA. The CDR3 totals 13 residues. J gave up 5 bases and V 2 bases, and 5 bases lay outside the gene matches.

The chain carries TRBV27 and TRBJ2-3; D is undetermined. The V end was cut by 7 bases, the J end by 1 base, with 12 bases between. The CDR3 spans 14 residues. Germline values: CDR1 MNHEY, CDR2 SMNVEV (reference sequence). DNA of the CDR3: TGTGCCAGCAAATTTGAGAGAGGCACAGATACGCAGTATTTT. Translating it yields CASKFERGTDTQYF.

The chain joins TRBV10-3 to TRBJ2-7, with TRBD1 matching 7 bases. V was clipped by 3 bases and J by 2 bases; unmatched bases: 4. The CDR3 has 14 residues. Germline V gene sequence: CDR1 ENHRY, CDR2 SYGVKD. CDR3 coding DNA: TGTGCCATCAGTGACCCGGGACAGACCTACGAGCAGTACTTC. Translated, it gives CAISDPGQTYEQYF.

The chain joins TRBV7-2 to TRBJ2-1; TRBD1 matches at 9 bases. Trimming at V came to 5 bases and at J to 12 bases, leaving 5 bases not matched to a gene. CDR1 is SGHTA, CDR2 FQGNSA, per germline. The CDR3 has 12 amino acids. The chain's CDR3 is CASSPRQGVQFF. The CDR3 nucleotides read TGTGCCAGCAGCCCAAGACAGGGGGTGCAGTTCTTC.

This clone was found a few times. The chain is built from TRBV30 and TRBJ2-6; D is tentatively TRBD1 or TRBD2 (5 bases each). This CDR3 comprises 14 residues. The V end lost 7 bases, the J end lost 0 bases, and 10 bases lay between the germline ends. Per the germline V gene, CDR1 is GTSNPN and CDR2 is SVGIG (reference sequence). CDR3 region: CASTGTSGANVLTF. CDR3 bases: TGTGCCTCCACCGGGACCTCTGGGGCCAACGTCCTGACTTTC.